A selection of T cell receptor beta chains follows, all from one sample in a study of follicular helper T cells after annual influenza vaccination. TCRdb's copy holds only in-frame clones and misses some; the assay was immunoSEQ multiplex PCR. The profile covers 8,500 to 9,000 clones, with 65% to 85% appearing a single time and about 3.7% taken by the ten largest. The material sequenced was CXCR5+ CD38- circulating T follicular helper cells from blood, taken 7 days after influenza vaccination. Source of these receptors: an adult who received the influenza vaccine. Each CDR3 is given with its conserved first and last residue. The D gene is left open where the match is weak. Only part of the rows carry a size: once, few, many, or a class if the clone is expanded.

cdr3_nt cdr3_aa v_call d_call clone_size j_call
TGTGCCAGAAGCTTGGTAGCTATTCCGAGCTCCTACGAGCAGTACTTC CARSLVAIPSSYEQYF TRBV5-3 NA NA TRBJ2-7
TGTGCCAGCAGCTTAGGTAGCGGGGAGGTGACCCAGTACTTC CASSLGSGEVTQYF TRBV11-1 TRBD2 NA TRBJ2-5
TGTGCCAGCTCACCAGGGGGGGAGCCCCAGCATTTT CASSPGGEPQHF TRBV18 NA NA TRBJ1-5
TGTGCCAGCATGCTAGCGGGAGGGCCCTACGAGCAGTACTTC CASMLAGGPYEQYF TRBV7-8 TRBD2 once TRBJ2-7
TGTGCCAGCAGTCGGCGGCTTGGCCAAGAGACCCAGTACTTC CASSRRLGQETQYF TRBV5-6 NA NA TRBJ2-5
TGTGCCTGGAGCCCAACCGACAGGCCTCCTGGAAACACCATATATTTT CAWSPTDRPPGNTIYF TRBV30 NA NA TRBJ1-3
TGTGCCAGCAGTGAAAGAGGGAGGGGGACCCAGTACTTC CASSERGRGTQYF TRBV25-1 TRBD2 NA TRBJ2-5
TGTGCCAGCAGCCGGTGGTTGGATCAGCCCCAGCATTTT CASSRWLDQPQHF TRBV5-8 NA NA TRBJ1-5
TGCAGCTCGAATCAGCGGGTAGGAGAGGGTGAGCAGTTCTTC CSSNQRVGEGEQFF TRBV29-1 NA NA TRBJ2-1
TGCGCCAGCAGCCCCCTGGAGGGGCGGAATCAGCCCCAGCATTTT CASSPLEGRNQPQHF TRBV4-3 NA NA TRBJ1-5
TGTGCCAGCAGCTTAACTAGCGGGAGGGCAGATACGCAGTATTTT CASSLTSGRADTQYF TRBV7-6 TRBD2 few TRBJ2-3
TGTGCCAGCACGATTGGCAGACGAAACACTGAAGCTTTCTTT CASTIGRRNTEAFF TRBV2 NA NA TRBJ1-1
TGTGCCAGCAGCTTAGCCGCGGGACAGGGGAAAGAGACCCAGTACTTC CASSLAAGQGKETQYF TRBV7-2 TRBD1 NA TRBJ2-5
TGTGCCAGTAGAGAGGGGCCAGGACCGAACACTGAAGCTTTCTTT CASREGPGPNTEAFF TRBV19 NA NA TRBJ1-1
TGTGCCAGCACGAGGGCGGGGGGAAACACTGAAGCTTTCTTT CASTRAGGNTEAFF TRBV7-9 NA NA TRBJ1-1
TGTGCCAGCATCGGGACAGGGGATGAAAAACTGTTTTTT CASIGTGDEKLFF TRBV27 TRBD1 NA TRBJ1-4